These 8 T cell receptor beta chains share one sample of origin, sequenced in a study of shared clonotypes between healthy human individuals. The repertoire was sequenced with immunoSEQ multiplex PCR; TCRdb's copy has only in-frame clones and lacks some. The sample records 2 million to 2.5 million clones, approximately 93% being singletons. Specimen: naive CD4+ T cells from PBMCs. Sample subset: CD45RA+ positively selected. These receptors were obtained from a man between 18 and 35 years old in good health. Some clones in this sample may be carry-over from other donors' samples.

V and J are TRBV6-1 and TRBJ1-3, with no clear D. The V end was cut by 8 bases, the J end by 2 bases, with 13 bases between. Looked up from germline, CDR1 is MNHNS and CDR2 is SASEGT. The CDR3 contains 14 residues. The CDR3 sequence: CASVRKVAGNTIYF. Written as DNA, the CDR3 is TGTGCCAGCGTAAGAAAGGTCGCTGGAAACACCATATATTTT.

This clone was observed a handful of times. The genes are TRBV6-1 and TRBJ1-1, with D tentatively TRBD1 (5 bases). Germline-derived CDR1 and CDR2 are MNHNS and SASEGT. Trimming pared 2 bases from V and 11 bases from J, leaving 15 bases between. The CDR3 consists of 13 residues. The CDR3 nucleotides are TGTGCCAGCAGTGAAAGGAGACAGTCCCGGGCTTTCTTT. It translates to CASSERRQSRAFF.

This chain links TRBV29-1 with TRBJ1-1; no firm D call. CDR3 size: 10 residues. Trimming left V 7 bases short and J 8 bases short, with 11 bases between. Germline V CDR1 and CDR2: SQVTM, ANQGSEA. CDR3 DNA: TGCAGCGCCACTTTAAGAGAAGCTTTCTTT. It is translated as CSATLREAFF. The full variable domain, its missing parts supplied by reference TRBV29-1 and TRBJ1-1, is SAVISQKPSRDICQRGTSLTIQCQVDSQVTMMFWYRQQPGQSLTLIATANQGSEATYESGFVIDKFPISRPNLTFSTLTVSNMSPEDSSIYLCSATLREAFFGQGTRLTVV.

This clone came up a few times. The chain combines TRBV2 with TRBJ1-1; D remains ambiguous. Trimming removed 6 bases from V and 3 bases from J, with 14 bases in between. Germline V CDR1 and CDR2: SNHLY, FYNNEI. This CDR3 comprises 14 residues. The CDR3 is CASRPEGGHTEAFF. In nucleotides, the CDR3 is TGTGCCAGCAGACCCGAGGGAGGACACACTGAAGCTTTCTTT.

Note on this clone: Distinct nucleotide sequences in the sample also encode this CDR3. V gene TRBV9 combines with J gene TRBJ2-5; 9 bases are shared with TRBD2. V was clipped by 0 bases and J by 2 bases; unmatched bases: 5. CDR1 is SGDLS, CDR2 YYNGEE, per germline. This CDR3 is built from 16 residues. CDR3: CASSVGTAGGQETQYF. CDR3 DNA sequence: TGTGCCAGCAGCGTAGGAACCGCGGGAGGGCAAGAGACCCAGTACTTC.

V and J are TRBV19 and TRBJ1-5; D perhaps matches TRBD1 (6 bases). This CDR3 region has 14 residues. Germline loops: CDR1 LNHDA, CDR2 SQIVND (reference sequence). V was cut by 6 bases and J by 0 bases, with 9 bases left in between. The CDR3 here is CASRSGASNQPQHF. The CDR3, as DNA: TGTGCCAGTAGATCAGGGGCTAGCAATCAGCCCCAGCATTTT.

This chain links TRBV6-1 with TRBJ2-7; D remains ambiguous. The CDR3 sequence is 13 residues long. Germline V gene data show CDR1 as MNHNS and CDR2 as SASEGT. The V end lost 0 bases, the J end lost 9 bases, and 12 bases lay between the germline ends. In DNA form, the CDR3 reads TGTGCCAGCAGTGAAGCGCTTCATAGGGTGCAGTACTTC. Protein product: CASSEALHRVQYF.

The chain couples TRBV4-3 to TRBJ1-2; 9 positions match TRBD1. The V gene's germline CDR1 is LGHNA and CDR2 YSLEER. CDR3 length: 12 amino acids. V gave up 6 bases and J gave up 8 bases; unmatched junction bases: 4. CDR3 nucleotide sequence: TGCGCCAGCAGGGGACAGGGAGGCGGCTACACCTTC. Protein sequence: CASRGQGGGYTF.